Each of the 20 T cell receptor beta chains below was sequenced from the same sample in a study of patients and donors after allogeneic stem cell transplantation. TCRdb called the RT-PCR reads again in MiXCR, with one record for every CDR3 protein. This sample has 12,000 or so distinct CDR3 sequences, with around 25% found just once. Source material: blood, either unsorted or a sorted T cell fraction (not recorded which). These receptors all stem from a human donor who was either an allogeneic HSCT recipient or a stem cell or donor lymphocyte infusion donor (not recorded which). It is not recorded whose cells these are; they may come from a transplant donor.

This clonotype has only a few counts. This chain uses TRBV5-1 with TRBJ1-6; 10 bases map to TRBD1. Germline assignment: CDR1 SGHRS and CDR2 YFSETQ. V was clipped by 3 bases and J by 9 bases; unmatched bases: 3. The CDR3 loop spans 14 amino acids. The CDR3 region has the DNA TGCGCCAGCAGCTCCTGGGACAGGGGTTCACCCCTCCACTTT. Encoded protein: CASSSWDRGSPLHF. The variable domain in full, completed from reference TRBV5-1 and TRBJ1-6, reads KAGVTQTPRYLIKTRGQQVTLSCSPISGHRSVSWYQQTPGQGLQFLFEYFSETQRNKGNFPGRFSGRQFSNSRSEMNVSTLELGDSALYLCASSSWDRGSPLHFGNGTRLTVT.

The chain joins TRBV6-6 to TRBJ2-6, with 8 bases fitting TRBD1. Germline V gene lookup returns CDR1 MNHNY and CDR2 SVGAGI (reference sequence). This CDR3 region has 17 residues. The V segment lost 7 bases and the J segment 0 bases; nucleotides outside the gene matches: 8. The CDR3 sequence is CASTHRTGNSGANVLTF. CDR3 DNA sequence: TGTGCCAGCACCCATAGGACAGGGAACTCTGGGGCCAACGTCCTGACTTTC.

This clonotype came up once. This chain uses TRBV6-2 or TRBV6-3 with TRBJ2-3; 12 bases agree with TRBD2. J was trimmed by 1 base and V by 6 bases; bases with no gene match: 5. CDR1 MNHEY and CDR2 SVGEGT come from the germline V gene. The CDR3 is made up of 16 amino acids. The CDR3, as DNA: TGTGCCAGCAGCCGACTAGCGGGAGTACGCACAGATACGCAGTATTTT. This codes for CASSRLAGVRTDTQYF.

This rearrangement joins TRBV28 to TRBJ2-1; 9 bases are a match to TRBD2. CDR3 length: 14 amino acids. Germline V gene data show CDR1 as MDHEN and CDR2 as SYDVKM. The V gene end was trimmed by 3 bases and the J gene end by 7 bases; junction bases not matched to a gene: 4. The CDR3 protein is CASSFAGGRNEQFF. The CDR3 coding sequence is TGTGCCAGCAGTTTTGCGGGAGGGCGGAATGAGCAGTTCTTC. Using reference TRBV28 and TRBJ2-1 for the parts outside the CDR3, the full variable domain is DVKVTQSSRYLVKRTGEKVFLECVQDMDHENMFWYRQDPGLGLRLIYFSYDVKMKEKGDIPEGYSVSREKKERFSLILESASTNQTSMYLCASSFAGGRNEQFFGPGTRLTVL.

CDR3 bases: TGTGCCAGTAGTATACAGGGCGGGCAGCCCCAGCATTTT. It yields the protein CASSIQGGQPQHF. This chain connects TRBV19 to TRBJ1-5; perhaps TRBD1 as D (5 bases). V was pared by 2 bases and J by 7 bases, with 9 bases between. CDR3 length: 13 amino acids. Germline CDR1 LNHDA, CDR2 SQIVND (reference sequence).

This clonotype appeared a few times. This chain links TRBV5-4 with TRBJ1-2; maybe TRBD1 (6 bases). Trimming took off 1 base at V and 5 bases at J, with 12 bases between the two ends. The CDR3 has 14 residues. Germline V lookup: CDR1 SGHNT, CDR2 YYREEE (reference sequence). This CDR3 reads CASSLSGQVYGYTF. The CDR3, as DNA: TGTGCCAGCAGCTTGTCGGGACAAGTTTATGGCTACACCTTC.

This clonotype has a count of ten or more. This rearrangement joins TRBV12-3 or TRBV12-4 to TRBJ2-1; D is possibly TRBD2 (6 bases). This CDR3 region has 14 residues. V was trimmed by 2 bases and J by 6 bases, leaving 11 bases between them. The CDR3 loop is CASSLRDSSNEQFF. The CDR3 bases are TGTGCCAGCAGTTTAAGGGACTCGTCCAATGAGCAGTTCTTC.

Points on this clonotype: One junction end does not reproduce the germline sequence, and a read error may be involved. V is TRBV27 and J is TRBJ2-6; TRBD1 or TRBD2 may be the D gene (6 bases each). This CDR3 is built from 19 residues. Germline loops: CDR1 MNHEY, CDR2 SMNVEV (reference sequence). CDR3 DNA: TGTGCCAGCAGTCCCACAACAGGGACTTGGGTCCCTGGGGCCAACGTCATGACTTTC. It is translated as CASSPTTGTWVPGANVMTF.

This sequence joins TRBV7-9 and TRBJ1-6; weak D call: TRBD1 (5 bases). This CDR3 comprises 16 residues. CDR1 and CDR2 from the germline V gene are SEHNR and FQNEAQ (reference sequence). V was trimmed by 3 bases and J by 9 bases, leaving 18 bases between them. CDR3 protein: CASSFTGLKGISPLHF. Here the CDR3 DNA reads TGTGCCAGCAGCTTTACGGGACTCAAAGGAATTTCACCCCTCCACTTT.

This clonotype was counted a few times. The chain links TRBV5-1 to TRBJ1-3, with TRBD1 as a possible D gene (6 bases). With 0 bases removed from V and 4 bases from J, the gap between germline ends came to 14 bases. Looked up from germline, CDR1 is SGHRS and CDR2 is YFSETQ. The CDR3 has 16 amino acids. Here the CDR3 DNA reads TGCGCCAGCAGCTTGGGGGGGCAGTCACCGGGAAACACCATATATTTT. This sequence encodes CASSLGGQSPGNTIYF. Looking up the rest from reference TRBV5-1 and TRBJ1-3 gives the full variable domain: KAGVTQTPRYLIKTRGQQVTLSCSPISGHRSVSWYQQTPGQGLQFLFEYFSETQRNKGNFPGRFSGRQFSNSRSEMNVSTLELGDSALYLCASSLGGQSPGNTIYFGEGSWLTVV.

This clonotype was found a few times. The V call is TRBV5-5, the J call TRBJ1-6; 8 nucleotides line up with TRBD1. From germline, CDR1 is SGHKS and CDR2 YYEKEE (reference sequence). This CDR3 comprises 14 residues. The V segment lost 3 bases and the J segment 8 bases; nucleotides outside the gene matches: 4. This CDR3 is CASSSYRGDSPLHF. As DNA, the CDR3 is TGTGCCAGCAGCTCCTACAGGGGGGATTCACCCCTCCACTTT.

Details on this clonotype: Mismatch with germline at one junction end may stem from a read error. J is TRBJ2-1 and V is TRBV4-3; D unclear. CDR1 and CDR2 from the germline V gene are LGHNA and YSLEER. The CDR3 extends over 15 amino acids. The CDR3, as DNA: TGCGTCAGCAGCCAAGATAGGCTAGGAATAGACGAGCAGTTCTTC. Translating gives CVSSQDRLGIDEQFF.

The table lists this clonotype with many counts. The chain employs TRBV29-1 and TRBJ1-1; the match to TRBD1 covers 8 bases. In germline, CDR1 is SQVTM, CDR2 ANQGSEA. The V segment lost 4 bases and the J segment 5 bases; nucleotides outside the gene matches: 3. CDR3 size: 12 residues. The CDR3 spells CSVGQGRTEAFF. Here the CDR3 DNA reads TGCAGCGTTGGACAGGGGAGGACTGAAGCTTTCTTT.

The rearrangement joins TRBV10-3 to TRBJ2-7, with D uncertain. The CDR3 runs 12 residues. Looked up from germline, CDR1 is ENHRY and CDR2 is SYGVKD. Trimming took off 8 bases at V and 4 bases at J, with 12 bases between the two ends. The CDR3 region is CAISFTVYEQYF. The CDR3 DNA reads TGTGCCATCTCCTTTACGGTGTACGAGCAGTACTTC.

Judged by abundance, this clonotype is medium-sized. The chain is built from TRBV5-1 and TRBJ1-1; the match to TRBD1 covers 8 bases. The CDR3 sequence is 15 residues long. V dropped 2 bases and J dropped 2; count of bases not matched to a gene: 5. The germline CDR1 and CDR2 sequences are SGHRS and YFSETQ. CDR3 DNA: TGCGCCAGCAGCTTAGATGGACAGGGTAACACTGAAGCTTTCTTT. Its protein is CASSLDGQGNTEAFF.

This sequence joins TRBV27 and TRBJ2-7; D tentatively fits TRBD1 or TRBD2 (5 bases each). CDR1 is MNHEY and CDR2 is SMNVEV in the germline V gene (reference sequence). The V end was cut by 3 bases, the J end by 0 bases, with 9 bases between. The CDR3 length is 14 residues. CDR3: CASSFRGPSYEQYF. The CDR3 DNA sequence: TGTGCCAGCAGTTTCCGGGGACCCTCCTACGAGCAGTACTTC.

This clonotype was seen only a few times. The chain is built from TRBV7-2 and TRBJ2-7; 8 nucleotides align to TRBD1. The CDR3 contains 15 residues. CDR1 and CDR2 (germline): SGHTA, FQGNSA. V lost 0 bases, J lost 0 bases, and 1 base stayed unmatched. The CDR3 loop is CASSLADRGSYEQYF. The CDR3 coding sequence is TGTGCCAGCAGCTTAGCAGACAGGGGCTCCTACGAGCAGTACTTC.

This sequence joins TRBV7-2 and TRBJ2-2; D perhaps matches TRBD2 (6 bases). The V end lost 0 bases, the J end lost 5 bases, and 13 bases lay between the germline ends. CDR1 and CDR2 (germline): SGHTA, FQGNSA. The CDR3 contains 16 residues. This CDR3 is CASSLAAGIGTGELFF. CDR3 in DNA: TGTGCCAGCAGCTTAGCGGCGGGAATAGGAACCGGGGAGCTGTTTTTT.

V and J are TRBV5-1 and TRBJ1-1, with a tentative D call TRBD1 (6 bases). The CDR3 length is 15 residues. Per the germline V gene, CDR1 is SGHRS and CDR2 is YFSETQ. The V and J ends lost 6 bases and 2 bases respectively, with 17 bases between them. CDR3 region: CASTPHKQGNTEAFF. The CDR3 coding sequence is TGCGCCAGCACGCCACACAAACAGGGAAACACTGAAGCTTTCTTT.

This clonotype has just a few counts. The chain carries TRBV7-2 and TRBJ1-2; 8 nucleotides agree with TRBD1. The junction had 3 bases not matched to a gene; V was cut back by 4 bases and J by 8 bases. Germline CDR1 SGHTA, CDR2 FQGNSA. The CDR3 runs 12 residues. CDR3 DNA sequence: TGTGCCAGCAGCTACAGGACAGGGGGCTACACCTTC. Protein sequence: CASSYRTGGYTF.